This section outlines one TCR beta chain sequence together with its context. Its target is not known. This record comes from a study of post-analysis software for immune sequencing data. The authors incorporated unique molecular identifiers into the TCR beta cDNA libraries. TCRdb re-called the PCR reads through MiXCR, storing one row per CDR3 protein. The table records more than 450,000 distinct CDR3 sequences, about a third of them present only once. V gave up 3 bases and J gave up 10 bases, with 7 bases separating them. Germline-derived CDR1 and CDR2 are DFQATT and SNEGSKA (reference sequence). The CDR3 covers 10 residues. Study conclusions and caveats: Elevated frequency relative to controls characterized several TRBV segments in patients, TRBV5-6, TRBV5-1 and TRBV20-1 among them.

The sample was blood. This clonotype was obtained from a girl aged 2 to 17 with multiple sclerosis. V usage is TRBV20-1 and J usage is TRBJ2-1; no definite D call. Here the CDR3 DNA reads TGCAGTGCTAGCTTAAGGGAGCAGTTCTTC. Encoded protein: CSASLREQFF.